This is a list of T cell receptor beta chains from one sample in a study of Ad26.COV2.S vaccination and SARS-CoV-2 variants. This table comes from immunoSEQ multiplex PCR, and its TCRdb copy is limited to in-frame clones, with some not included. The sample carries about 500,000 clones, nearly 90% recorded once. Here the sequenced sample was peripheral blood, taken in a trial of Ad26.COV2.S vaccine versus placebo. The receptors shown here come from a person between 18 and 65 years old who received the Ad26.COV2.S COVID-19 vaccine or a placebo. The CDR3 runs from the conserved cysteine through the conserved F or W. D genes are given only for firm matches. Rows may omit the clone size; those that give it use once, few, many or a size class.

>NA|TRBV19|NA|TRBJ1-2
TGTGCCAGTAGTATAACGTTGGGGTTTGGCTACACCTTC
CASSITLGFGYTF
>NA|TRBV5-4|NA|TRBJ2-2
TGTGCCAGCAGCCCGCGGAAAGGGAATCCCCCCGGGGAGCTGTTTTTT
CASSPRKGNPPGELFF
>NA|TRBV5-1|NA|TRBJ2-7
TGCGCCAGCAGCATACAGGGTTACGAGCAGTACTTC
CASSIQGYEQYF
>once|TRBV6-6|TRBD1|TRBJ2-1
TGTGCCAGCAGTTACATGACAGGGGGTGACTACAATGAGCAGTTCTTC
CASSYMTGGDYNEQFF
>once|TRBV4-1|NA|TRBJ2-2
TGCGCCAGCAGCTCAAATCGGGACCCCACAAACGGGGAGCTGTTTTTT
CASSSNRDPTNGELFF
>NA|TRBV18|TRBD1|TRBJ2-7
TGTGCCAGCTCACCCGGGACAGACTACGAGCAGTACTTC
CASSPGTDYEQYF
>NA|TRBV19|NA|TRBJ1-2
TGTGCCAGTAGAGGACCGACAGAACCTCTGGGCTACACCTTC
CASRGPTEPLGYTF
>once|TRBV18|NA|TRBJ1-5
TGTGCCAGCTCACCAGACAGCAATCAGCCCCAGCATTTT
CASSPDSNQPQHF
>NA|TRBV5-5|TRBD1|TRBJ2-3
TGTGCCAGCAGCTTGGCGGGACAGGGGGCTGAAGATACGCAGTATTTT
CASSLAGQGAEDTQYF
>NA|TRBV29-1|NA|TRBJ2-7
TGCAGCGGGGGTTCGGGTCTTAACTACGAGCAGTACTTC
CSGGSGLNYEQYF
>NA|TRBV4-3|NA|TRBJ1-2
TGCGCCAGCAGCCCGCAGGAATACTATGGCTACACCTTC
CASSPQEYYGYTF
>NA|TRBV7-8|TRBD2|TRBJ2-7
TGTGCCAGCAGCCCACGGTGGCGGGAGGGCTACGAGCAGTACTTC
CASSPRWREGYEQYF
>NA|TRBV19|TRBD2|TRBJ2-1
TGTGCCAGTAGTATGGCCGGCGGGAGCTCCTACAATGAGCAGTTCTTC
CASSMAGGSSYNEQFF
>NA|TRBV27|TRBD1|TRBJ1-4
TGTGCCAGCCGTGGGGACAGCCTGAATGAAAAACTGTTTTTT
CASRGDSLNEKLFF
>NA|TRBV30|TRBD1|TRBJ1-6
TGTGCCTGGGAATTGGACAGGGGACTTTCACCCCTCCACTTT
CAWELDRGLSPLHF
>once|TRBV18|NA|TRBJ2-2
TGTGCCAGCTCACTAAAAAGAGACTTGAACACCGGGGAGCTGTTTTTT
CASSLKRDLNTGELFF
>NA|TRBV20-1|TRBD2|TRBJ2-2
TGCAGTGCTAGTTACGCCGCTAGCGGGGAAGACACCGGGGAGCTGTTTTTT
CSASYAASGEDTGELFF